What follows describes a single T cell receptor (beta chain). The antigen remains undetermined. This sample is part of a study of monozygotic twins with inflammatory bowel disease. Broader study findings: On the inverse Simpson index, IBD patients scored lower for TCRbeta diversity than healthy co-twins.

CDR3 length: 12 residues. The germline CDR1 and CDR2 sequences are SGHNT and YYREEE (reference sequence). UMIs bearing a 6-nucleotide sample barcode were added through template switching. From its re-call of the 5' RACE reads, TCRdb lists each CDR3 protein once, without DNA. Here the sample table reports some 160,000 distinct CDR3 sequences. The chain has TRBV5-4 and TRBJ2-7; TCRdb's D gene call, TRBD2, goes unchecked for lack of DNA. The receptor comes from a human donor with ulcerative colitis or Crohn's disease, or a healthy co-twin of an affected twin (not recorded which). The specimen was blood. The chain's CDR3 is CAIEGEGDEQYF. Combining the CDR3 with reference TRBV5-4 and TRBJ2-7 gives the whole variable domain ETGVTQSPTHLIKTRGQQVTLRCSSQSGHNTVSWYQQALGQGPQFIFQYYREEENGRGNFPPRFSGLQFPNYSSELNVNALELDDSALYLCAIEGEGDEQYFGPGTRLTVT.